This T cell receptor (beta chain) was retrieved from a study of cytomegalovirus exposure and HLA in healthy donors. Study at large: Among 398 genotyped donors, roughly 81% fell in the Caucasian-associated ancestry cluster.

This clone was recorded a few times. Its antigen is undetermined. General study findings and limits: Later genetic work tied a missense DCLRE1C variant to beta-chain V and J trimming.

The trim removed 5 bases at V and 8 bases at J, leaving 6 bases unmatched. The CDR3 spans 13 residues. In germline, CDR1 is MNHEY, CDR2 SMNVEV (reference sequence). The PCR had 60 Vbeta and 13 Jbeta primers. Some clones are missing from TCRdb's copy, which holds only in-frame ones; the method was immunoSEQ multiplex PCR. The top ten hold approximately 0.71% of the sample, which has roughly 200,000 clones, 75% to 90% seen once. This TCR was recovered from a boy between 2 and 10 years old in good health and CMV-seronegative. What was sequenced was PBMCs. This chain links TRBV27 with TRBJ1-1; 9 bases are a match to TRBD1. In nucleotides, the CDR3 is TGTGCCAGCAGTGGGACAGGGCTAACCGAAGCTTTCTTT. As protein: CASSGTGLTEAFF.